Reported below is one TCR beta chain. Its antigen remains unidentified. One base away there is no much larger clone; base qualities are not given. Amplification of TCR beta CDR3 regions was carried out from RNA transcripts. The TCR CDR3 was subjected to a first round of RT-PCR using the HTBI primer set and the Qiagen OneStep RT-PCR kit. Libraries were constructed in a second round of multiplex PCR, after which size selection and purification were carried out. The libraries were sequenced on an Illumina HiSeq2000 using paired-end 100 bp reads. The paper's data handling went like this. Raw data were processed with SOAPnuke, discarding reads with adapters, uncalled bases, mean Phred below 15, or no exact constant-primer or identifier match. High-quality paired reads were merged using COPE v1.2.5, and each unique nucleotide sequence was defined as a clonotype. MiTCR v1.1 was used to align the clonotypes against IMGT TRBV, TRBD and TRBJ reference segments. The analysis was restricted to V-J combinations with a frequency above 0.0001, which together covered just over 98% of the repertoires. A TCS score was defined as the ratio of F50 (clonal expansion) to E x V (chaos), with BLOSUM62-based TCRdist applied between CDR3 peptides within each V-J. Welch's t-statistics and random forest reduced roughly 530 V-J features to about 13, which were used in a naive Bayes classifier (R e1071). The public reads were reprocessed in TCRdb via fastp at Q25 and MiXCR, keeping in-frame beta chains. CDR3 protein duplicates are merged, each entry listing the most common genes and DNA. These V and J calls are TCRdb output, not the study's own analysis. A total of more than 600,000 distinct CDR3 sequences appear in this sample, roughly 17% of them only once. The top ten clones comprise around 8% of the sample.

Stable Graves' hyperthyroidism was defined as no progression to ophthalmopathy during 18 months of follow-up. Hyperthyroidism patients were newly diagnosed, with disease duration under 2 months, and aged 18 to 65 years. Any patient with an uncontrolled infection, another autoimmune disease, pregnancy or lactation was excluded. Diagnoses relied on clinical symptoms, serum thyroxine and TRAb, thyroid ultrasound and orbital computed tomography. PBMCs were separated from around 9.1 ml of fresh peripheral blood using Ficoll-Paque density gradient centrifugation. Total RNA was extracted with Trizol reagent, and quality was checked on an Agilent 2100 Bioanalyzer. The record originates from a study of T cells in Graves' hyperthyroidism and ophthalmopathy (dated by TCRdb to 2018 to 2020). With regard to the full study: Peripheral blood samples were taken at initial diagnosis, before any treatment was given. An independent validation cohort of 18 to 20 hyperthyroidism patients and approximately 15 patients who later progressed to ophthalmopathy tested prospective prediction of ophthalmopathy. A discovery cohort of around 98 patients, 43 with Graves' ophthalmopathy and approximately 60 with stable Graves' hyperthyroidism, was used to find distinguishing TCR V-J signatures. In addition, the study compared T-cell repertoires in thyroid tissue and in blood from over 5 Graves' hyperthyroidism patients. TCR Vbeta CDR3 sequencing of 135 peripheral blood samples (fewer than 45 ophthalmopathy, 75 hyperthyroidism and around 17 progressor patients) is reported in the paper. The 95 to 100 discovery patients were randomly split 7:3 into training and test sets. After sampling, hyperthyroidism patients received methimazole starting at 30 mg daily, and ophthalmopathy patients received high-dose intravenous methylprednisolone.

The CDR3 holds 15 amino acids from the cysteine to the phenylalanine. This entry keeps only the CDR3 DNA: 45 bases, framed from base 1. The CDR1 and CDR2 encoded by the germline V gene (reference sequence) are SGHNT and YYREEE. Ends trimmed: V by 4 bases, J by 5 bases; bases unmatched to a gene: 11. General conclusions and limits of the study: Most expanded thyroid clonotypes (frequency above 0.001) were also detected in blood, a finding suggesting that blood repertoires may reflect thyroid immune responses. In validation, the model predicted progression to ophthalmopathy with 60% to 71% sensitivity and 72% to 85% specificity, a median of around 6.6 months before onset. A model built on a 13 V-J signature distinguished ophthalmopathy from stable hyperthyroidism, reaching about 88% sensitivity and about 81% specificity in cross-validation and 80%/75% in testing. No statistical method was used to fix the sample size in advance, and group allocation was not hidden from the investigators.

Source material: blood. The clonotype originates from a man aged 18-30 years with Graves' hyperthyroidism. This receptor chain uses TRBV5-4 and TRBJ2-5; TRBD1 aligns with 7 central bases. The CDR3 reads as follows: CASSTGRAGGETQYF. The DNA sequence is as follows: TGTGCCAGCAGCACGGGTAGGGCAGGGGGTGAGACCCAGTACTTC. The entire variable domain, with the stretches around the CDR3 drawn from the reference TRBV5-4 and TRBJ2-5 proteins, is ETGVTQSPTHLIKTRGQQVTLRCSSQSGHNTVSWYQQALGQGPQFIFQYYREEENGRGNFPPRFSGLQFPNYSSELNVNALELDDSALYLCASSTGRAGGETQYFGPGTRLLVL.